These 26 T cell receptor beta chains share one sample of origin, sequenced in a study of blood T cell repertoires in COVID-19. Here immunoSEQ multiplex PCR was the method, and the copy in TCRdb shows in-frame clones only, minus some. The sample gives about 230,000 clones, 88% of which show up once; roughly 2.6% is in the top ten. The sample consisted of peripheral blood. These receptors were taken from a woman in her sixties with acute or convalescent COVID-19.

The rearrangement links TRBV19 to TRBJ2-2; TRBD2 matches at 10 bases. Per germline, CDR1 LNHDA and CDR2 SQIVND (reference sequence). The CDR3 contains 17 residues. V lost 5 bases, J lost 2 bases, and 8 bases stayed unmatched. The CDR3 bases are TGTGCCAGTAGTTGGGCTAGCGGGGGTACAAACACCGGGGAGCTGTTTTTT. Translation: CASSWASGGTNTGELFF. Full variable domain (outside the CDR3, taken from reference TRBV19 and TRBJ2-2): DGGITQSPKYLFRKEGQNVTLSCEQNLNHDAMYWYRQDPGQGLRLIYYSQIVNDFQKGDIAEGYSVSREKKESFPLTVTSAQKNPTAFYLCASSWASGGTNTGELFFGEGSRLTVL.

The CDR3 protein is CASSLVARVTGELFF. CDR3 in DNA: TGCGCCAGCAGCTTGGTCGCGAGGGTCACCGGGGAGCTGTTTTTT. The chain combines TRBV5-1 with TRBJ2-2; possibly TRBD2 for D (5 bases). The V end lost 0 bases, the J end lost 4 bases, and 10 bases lay between the germline ends. CDR1 is SGHRS, CDR2 YFSETQ, per germline. The CDR3 is 15 residues long.

This sequence joins TRBV25-1 and TRBJ1-3, with D unclear. CDR3 length: 15 amino acids. Germline assignment: CDR1 MGHDK and CDR2 SYGVNS. Trimming removed 5 bases from V and 2 bases from J, with 13 bases in between. The chain's CDR3 is CASSSPREPGNTIYF. The DNA for the CDR3 is TGTGCCAGCAGTTCTCCCCGAGAACCTGGAAACACCATATATTTT.

This clone has a single count. V usage is TRBV18 and J usage is TRBJ2-7; 11 bases align to TRBD1. Germline trimming cut 5 bases from V and 9 bases from J; bases unmatched to any gene: 6. Germline CDR1 and CDR2: KGHSH and LQKENI. The CDR3 is 13 amino acids. CDR3 bases: TGTGCCAGCTCATCTGGACAGGGGGCTCGGCAGTACTTC. Translation: CASSSGQGARQYF.

This chain uses TRBV13 with TRBJ1-2; the D gene is possibly TRBD1 (5 bases). V lost 5 bases and J lost 6, with 22 bases in between. From germline, CDR1 is PRHDT and CDR2 FYEKMQ (reference sequence). CDR3 length equals 16 residues. The CDR3 loop is CASSAHARRGGDGYTF. The CDR3 DNA follows: TGTGCCAGCAGCGCCCACGCCCGGCGGGGAGGGGATGGCTACACCTTC.

V gene TRBV5-4 combines with J gene TRBJ2-1, with 12 nucleotides matching TRBD2. Trimming removed 4 bases from V and 7 bases from J; junction bases left unmatched: 12. The CDR3 has 17 amino acids. The germline gives CDR1 SGHNT, CDR2 YYREEE (reference sequence). CDR3 sequence reads: CASSPSPLAGGGNEQFF. CDR3 DNA sequence: TGTGCCAGCAGCCCCTCACCCCTAGCGGGAGGGGGGAATGAGCAGTTCTTC. Full variable domain (missing parts from reference TRBV5-4 and TRBJ2-1): ETGVTQSPTHLIKTRGQQVTLRCSSQSGHNTVSWYQQALGQGPQFIFQYYREEENGRGNFPPRFSGLQFPNYSSELNVNALELDDSALYLCASSPSPLAGGGNEQFFGPGTRLTVL.

The J gene is TRBJ1-2, the V gene TRBV18; TRBD1 matches 8 bases. The CDR3 runs 16 residues. Germline CDR1 and CDR2: KGHSH and LQKENI. J was trimmed by 4 bases and V by 2 bases; bases with no gene match: 9. The CDR3 DNA reads as TGTGCCAGCTCACCATCGGGGACAGGTTCTAGCTATGGCTACACCTTC. The encoded protein is CASSPSGTGSSYGYTF.

J is TRBJ1-1 and V is TRBV6-5; no clear D gene. The CDR3 runs to 11 residues. Looked up from germline, CDR1 is MNHEY and CDR2 is SVGAGI. V was clipped by 8 bases and J by 6 bases, with 10 bases between them. CDR3 sequence: CASALRAEAFF. The CDR3 DNA is TGTGCCAGCGCTTTACGCGCTGAAGCTTTCTTT.

The chain employs TRBV5-1 and TRBJ2-3; 9 bases map to TRBD2. The germline gives CDR1 SGHRS, CDR2 YFSETQ. V lost 4 bases, J lost 6 bases, and 15 bases stayed unmatched. The CDR3 length is 17 residues. The CDR3 DNA reads TGCGCCAGCAGCCGCCTTTCAGCGGGGGGCCAAGTGGATACGCAGTATTTT. Protein sequence: CASSRLSAGGQVDTQYF.

This clone was observed a single time. CDR3 coding DNA: TGCAGTGCTAGTGAGAGCCTACGCTACAATGAGCAGTTCTTC. This gives the protein CSASESLRYNEQFF. V usage is TRBV20-1 and J usage is TRBJ2-1; no reliable D call. Looked up from germline, CDR1 is DFQATT and CDR2 is SNEGSKA (reference sequence). The CDR3 runs to 14 residues. The ends were cut back, 3 bases at V and 3 bases at J, with 12 bases in the middle.

This chain links TRBV27 with TRBJ2-5, with 14 bases lining up with TRBD2. This CDR3 has 18 residues. Looked up from germline, CDR1 is MNHEY and CDR2 is SMNVEV (reference sequence). J was trimmed by 4 bases and V by 4 bases; bases with no gene match: 11. CDR3 sequence (DNA): TGTGCCAGCAGTTCCGGGACTAGCGGGGGCCCCCTCCGAGAGACCCAGTACTTC. This encodes CASSSGTSGGPLRETQYF.

The table lists this clone with a few counts. V is TRBV10-3 and J is TRBJ2-3; D is perhaps TRBD2 (5 bases). The CDR3 contains 14 residues. Trimming took 6 bases from V and 3 from J, leaving 13 bases between them. The germline CDR1 and CDR2 sequences are ENHRY and SYGVKD. The CDR3 DNA follows: TGTGCCATCAGAAGAGGACTGGTTACAGATACGCAGTATTTT. It translates to CAIRRGLVTDTQYF.

This chain connects TRBV28 to TRBJ1-3; D perhaps matches TRBD1 (6 bases). The germline V gene has CDR1 MDHEN and CDR2 SYDVKM. The CDR3 extends over 16 amino acids. Trimming left V 0 bases short and J 1 base short, with 10 bases between. CDR3 in amino acids: CASSLWQGFSGNTIYF. DNA for the CDR3: TGTGCCAGCAGTTTATGGCAGGGGTTTTCTGGAAACACCATATATTTT.

Only a few counts were recorded for this clone. V and J are TRBV5-4 and TRBJ1-3; D is unresolved. The CDR3 is 15 amino acids. The ends were cut back, 4 bases at V and 0 bases at J, with 11 bases in the middle. From germline, CDR1 is SGHNT and CDR2 YYREEE (reference sequence). The CDR3 protein is CASSPGLASGNTIYF. CDR3 coding DNA: TGTGCCAGCAGCCCAGGACTGGCCTCTGGAAACACCATATATTTT.

The chain combines TRBV19 with TRBJ2-1; D unresolved. The CDR3 loop spans 15 amino acids. Looked up from germline, CDR1 is LNHDA and CDR2 is SQIVND (reference sequence). Trimming removed 1 base at V and 3 bases at J, with 10 bases between. CDR3: CASSIGRNFYNEQFF. CDR3 nucleotide sequence: TGTGCCAGTAGTATAGGCAGGAATTTCTACAATGAGCAGTTCTTC.

V and J are TRBV5-1 and TRBJ1-1, with 7 nucleotides matching TRBD1. The germline CDR1 and CDR2 sequences are SGHRS and YFSETQ. This CDR3 has 13 amino acids. Unmatched junction bases numbered 5, after V lost 4 bases and J lost 5 bases. Written as DNA, the CDR3 is TGCGCCAGCAGCAGAGCAGGGGGAACTGAAGCTTTCTTT. Translation gives CASSRAGGTEAFF.

The V gene is TRBV5-1, the J gene TRBJ1-1; D call uncertain. Trimming stripped 2 bases from V and 6 bases from J, with 11 bases between. Germline loops: CDR1 SGHRS, CDR2 YFSETQ. The length of the CDR3 is 13 residues. The CDR3 loop is CASSFEGGSEAFF. CDR3 DNA sequence: TGCGCCAGCAGCTTTGAGGGCGGGTCTGAAGCTTTCTTT.

The chain couples TRBV5-8 to TRBJ2-1; 10 nucleotides line up with TRBD2. J gave up 3 bases and V 3 bases, and 6 bases lay outside the gene matches. In germline, CDR1 is SGHTS, CDR2 YDEGEE. CDR3 length: 16 amino acids. CDR3: CASSSKLAGLYNEQFF. The CDR3 DNA reads TGTGCCAGCAGCTCTAAACTAGCGGGACTCTACAATGAGCAGTTCTTC.

The gene calls are TRBV7-2 and TRBJ1-1; 9 nucleotides align to TRBD1. V lost 2 bases, J lost 9 bases, and 1 base stayed unmatched. This CDR3 region has 12 residues. Germline V gene data show CDR1 as SGHTA and CDR2 as FQGNSA. CDR3 protein: CASSLTGGQAFF. The CDR3 nucleotides are TGTGCCAGCAGCTTAACAGGGGGCCAAGCTTTCTTT.

The chain links TRBV9 to TRBJ1-3, with 7 bases identical to TRBD1. The CDR3 consists of 14 residues. The J segment lost 8 bases and the V segment lost 3 bases, leaving 8 bases of the junction unmatched. The germline V gene has CDR1 SGDLS and CDR2 YYNGEE. This chain's CDR3 is CASSARTGIHTIYF. CDR3 DNA: TGTGCCAGCAGCGCCCGGACAGGTATCCACACCATATATTTT.

The CDR3 region is CATSDRTYTQYF. The DNA of the CDR3 is TGTGCCACCAGTGATCGGACTTATACGCAGTATTTT. The chain recombines TRBV24-1 with TRBJ2-3; tentative D call: TRBD2 (5 bases). Trimming left V 3 bases short and J 7 bases short, with 7 bases between. CDR3 length equals 12 residues. Germline lookup yields CDR1 KGHDR and CDR2 SFDVKD.

This chain links TRBV6-5 with TRBJ1-5; TRBD1 might be the D (5 bases). With 3 bases removed from V and 2 bases from J, the gap between germline ends came to 8 bases. CDR1 MNHEY and CDR2 SVGAGI come from the germline V gene. This CDR3 contains 14 residues. CDR3 loop: CASSYKTGNQPQHF. CDR3 sequence (DNA): TGTGCCAGCAGTTATAAGACAGGCAATCAGCCCCAGCATTTT.

CDR3: CASSIEGGGRYEQYF. In DNA, the CDR3 is TGTGCCAGTAGTATAGAAGGAGGGGGCCGCTACGAGCAGTACTTC. This rearrangement joins TRBV19 to TRBJ2-7; a weak D match, TRBD1 (7 bases). Germline CDR1 reads LNHDA; CDR2 reads SQIVND (reference sequence). V was shortened by 0 bases and J by 3 bases, with 12 bases between the two germline ends. The CDR3 is 15 residues long.

V usage is TRBV29-1 and J usage is TRBJ2-7; TRBD2 agrees at 8 bases. The germline CDR1 and CDR2 sequences are SQVTM and ANQGSEA. The V gene end was trimmed by 1 base and the J gene end by 3 bases; junction bases not matched to a gene: 11. The CDR3 is 16 residues long. The CDR3 loop is CSVEVIISGKYYEQYF. The CDR3 DNA sequence: TGCAGCGTTGAAGTCATAATTAGCGGGAAATACTACGAGCAGTACTTC.

The genes are TRBV5-4 and TRBJ2-1, with 8 bases identical to TRBD2. The CDR3 extends over 13 amino acids. Germline-derived CDR1 and CDR2 are SGHNT and YYREEE (reference sequence). J lost 6 bases, V lost 2 bases, and 1 base had no gene match. CDR3 bases: TGTGCCAGCAGCTTAGCGGGAGTCAATGAGCAGTTCTTC. Translating gives CASSLAGVNEQFF.

This CDR3 is CASSLGLYSGANVLTF. In DNA form, the CDR3 reads TGTGCCAGCAGCTTAGGACTGTACTCTGGGGCCAACGTCCTGACTTTC. The V and J genes are TRBV7-8 and TRBJ2-6; no firm D call. Germline assignment: CDR1 SGHVS and CDR2 FQNEAQ. V lost 1 base, J lost 0 bases, and 7 bases lay in between. The CDR3 loop spans 16 amino acids. The variable domain in full, with the rest retrieved from reference TRBV7-8 and TRBJ2-6, is GAGVSQSPRYKVAKRGQDVALRCDPISGHVSLFWYQQALGQGPEFLTYFQNEAQLDKSGLPSDRFFAERPEGSVSTLKIQRTQQEDSAVYLCASSLGLYSGANVLTFGAGSRLTVL.